The source of this T cell receptor (beta chain) is a study of regulatory T cells in long-lasting Graves disease. Whole-study findings and limits: Patients with persistent Graves' had lower TCR diversity than newly diagnosed patients.

The CDR3 totals 18 residues. V lost 0 bases and J lost 2; bases outside the gene matches: 9. CDR1 is SGHAT and CDR2 is FQNNGV in the germline V gene. To make TCR beta libraries, researchers used iRepertoire HTBI primers and Arm-PCR of CDR3 regions. TCRdb passed the multiplex PCR reads through MiXCR, listing each CDR3 protein once. Altogether some 340,000 distinct CDR3 sequences are present, approximately 23% being singletons, with the ten largest covering around 30%. The time point was: persistent/refractory GD, antithyroid drugs over 5 years with positive TRAb. PBMC-extracted RNA yielded the TCR library. To note about this clonotype: What it recognizes is unknown.

This TCR was recovered from a woman aged 40 to 50 with Graves disease. The sample consisted of peripheral blood mononuclear cells (PBMCs), taken when the disease was refractory, from a patient treated with antithyroid drugs. The chain is built from TRBV11-2 and TRBJ2-7; TRBD2 agrees at 11 bases. The CDR3 loop is CASSLELAGEIGAYEQYF. For the CDR3, the DNA is TGTGCCAGCAGCTTAGAACTAGCGGGAGAGATCGGGGCCTACGAGCAGTACTTC.